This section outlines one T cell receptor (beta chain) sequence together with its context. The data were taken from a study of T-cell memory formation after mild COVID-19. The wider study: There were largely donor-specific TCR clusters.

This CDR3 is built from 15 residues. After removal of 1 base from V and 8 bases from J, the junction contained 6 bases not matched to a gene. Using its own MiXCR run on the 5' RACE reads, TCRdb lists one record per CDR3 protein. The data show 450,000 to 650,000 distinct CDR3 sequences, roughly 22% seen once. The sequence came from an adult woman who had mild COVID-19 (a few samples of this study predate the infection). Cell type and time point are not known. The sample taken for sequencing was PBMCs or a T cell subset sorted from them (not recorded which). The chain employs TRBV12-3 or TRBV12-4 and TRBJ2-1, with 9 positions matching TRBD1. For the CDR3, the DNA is TGTGCCAGCAGTTTAGAGGGGACAGGGAGGGATGAGCAGTTCTTC. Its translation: CASSLEGTGRDEQFF.